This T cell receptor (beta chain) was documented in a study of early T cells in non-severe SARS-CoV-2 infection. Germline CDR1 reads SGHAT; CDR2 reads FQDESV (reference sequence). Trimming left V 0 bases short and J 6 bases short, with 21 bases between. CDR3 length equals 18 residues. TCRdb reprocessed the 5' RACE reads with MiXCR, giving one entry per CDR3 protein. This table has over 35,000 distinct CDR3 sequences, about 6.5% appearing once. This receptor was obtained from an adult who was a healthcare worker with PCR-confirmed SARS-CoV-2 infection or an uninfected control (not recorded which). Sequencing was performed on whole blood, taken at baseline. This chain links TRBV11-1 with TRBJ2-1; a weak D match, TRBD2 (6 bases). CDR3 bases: TGTGCCAGCAGCTTAGCGCTAATCGGGGGAGAAGGAAGCAATGAGCAGTTCTTC. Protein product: CASSLALIGGEGSNEQFF.